This is a list of T cell receptor beta chains from one sample in a study of identical twins. TCRdb reanalysed the 5' RACE reads using MiXCR and keeps one entry per CDR3 protein. The sample shows hundreds of thousands of distinct CDR3 sequences, around an eighth of them seen only once. The same sample was also used in a study of yellow fever vaccine responses in identical twins.

The sample was PBMCs. All receptors come from a woman aged 18-30 years in good health. Each CDR3 is given with its conserved first and last residue. Each record gives: D gene, clone size, V gene, J gene, CDR3 DNA, CDR3 protein. A D gene is named only where the DNA matches it firmly. Size values are once, few and many counts, or a class for expanded clones, and some rows have none.

.,.,TRBV3-1,TRBJ1-1,TGTGCCAGCAGCCCGCGGGCTCAGGGGAGCACTGAAGCTTTCTTT,CASSPRAQGSTEAFF
.,many,TRBV10-3,TRBJ2-7,TGTGCCATCAGTGATGATAAAGGGACTGGAGGACCCTACGAGCAGTACTTC,CAISDDKGTGGPYEQYF
TRBD1,.,TRBV28,TRBJ1-2,TGTGCCAGCAGTTTACCAGGGACAGTATTTAACTATGGCTACACCTTC,CASSLPGTVFNYGYTF
.,few,TRBV10-3,TRBJ2-3,TGTGCCATCAGTGTAGCAGCGGCAGATACGCAGTATTTT,CAISVAAADTQYF
TRBD2,few,TRBV7-6,TRBJ2-1,TGTGCCAGCAGCCCGTGGACTAGCGGGGGGGCCAATGAGCAGTTCTTC,CASSPWTSGGANEQFF
.,.,TRBV2,TRBJ2-1,TGTGCCAGCAGTGAAGCGGGAAGCTCCTACAATGAGCAGTTCTTC,CASSEAGSSYNEQFF
TRBD1,.,TRBV6-1,TRBJ2-4,TGTGCCAGCGAACCCAGGGGGACCAAAAACATTCAGTACTTC,CASEPRGTKNIQYF
.,.,TRBV5-6,TRBJ2-1,TGTGCCATGGGCCGTGAGGCCTCCTACAATGAGCAGTTCTTC,CAMGREASYNEQFF
TRBD2,few,TRBV20-1,TRBJ2-5,TGCAGTGCTAGTGGGCTAGCGGGCTACCAAGAGACCCAGTACTTC,CSASGLAGYQETQYF
.,few,TRBV10-3,TRBJ2-1,TGTGCCATCAGTGATGGGATTGAGCAGTTCTTC,CAISDGIEQFF
TRBD1,many,TRBV2,TRBJ1-2,TGTGCCAGCAGAAGGACAGGGATTCGTAACTATGGCTACACCTTC,CASRRTGIRNYGYTF
.,.,TRBV5-1,TRBJ1-1,TGCGCCAGCAGCTTGGCCCTGACACGGCCCACTGAAGCTTTCTTT,CASSLALTRPTEAFF
.,few,TRBV20-1,TRBJ2-1,TGCAGTGCTACTGTAAGGGAGGCCTACAATGAGCAGTTCTTC,CSATVREAYNEQFF
TRBD1,few,TRBV3-1,TRBJ2-2,TGTGCCAACAGCCAAGAGACAGGGGAGTACACCGGGGAGCTGTTTTTT,CANSQETGEYTGELFF
TRBD2,.,TRBV29-1,TRBJ2-5,TGCAGCGTTACTAGCGCCCCGTACCAAGAGACCCAGTACTTC,CSVTSAPYQETQYF
.,few,TRBV28,TRBJ1-2,TGTGCCAGCAGTTTCTGGGCAGGGTCTAACTATGGCTACACCTTC,CASSFWAGSNYGYTF
TRBD1,many,TRBV29-1,TRBJ2-3,TGCAGCTTCGACAGGGTTGGGTCAGATACGCAGTATTTT,CSFDRVGSDTQYF
.,.,TRBV6-1,TRBJ1-1,TGTGCCAGCAGTGGAAGGAGAGTGAACACTGAAGCTTTCTTT,CASSGRRVNTEAFF
.,.,TRBV5-1,TRBJ1-6,TGCGCCAGCAGCATCGGACCGAGAAGGTATAATTCACCCCTCCACTTT,CASSIGPRRYNSPLHF
.,.,TRBV29-1,TRBJ2-7,TGCAGCGTTGAACCACAGGGCTCCCACGAGCAGTACTTC,CSVEPQGSHEQYF
.,.,TRBV20-1,TRBJ2-7,TGCAGTGCTAGACGACCGGGAGTCTTGTCCTACGAGCAGTACTTC,CSARRPGVLSYEQYF
TRBD1,.,TRBV9,TRBJ2-5,TGTGCCAGCAGCGTAGGAGAGACAGGGGTGACCCAGTACTTC,CASSVGETGVTQYF
TRBD2,few,TRBV3-1,TRBJ2-7,TGTGCCAGCAGCCAAGGAGGGAGGGAGCCCTACGAGCAGTACTTC,CASSQGGREPYEQYF
TRBD1,many,TRBV25-1,TRBJ1-4,TGTGCCGGTCGCCCGCCGGGACAGGGGGACTCAACTAATGAAAAACTGTTTTTT,CAGRPPGQGDSTNEKLFF
TRBD1,many,TRBV7-9,TRBJ1-2,TGTGCCAGCAGCTCTGGACAGGGATATGGCTACACCTTC,CASSSGQGYGYTF
.,.,TRBV7-8,TRBJ1-1,TGTGCCAGCAGCTTAGCGCATTTAGTGAACACTGAAGCTTTCTTT,CASSLAHLVNTEAFF
.,few,TRBV7-9,TRBJ2-5,TGTGCCAGCAGCTGGCTCGGACAGTGGAGGGCCCAAGAGACCCAGTACTTC,CASSWLGQWRAQETQYF
.,few,TRBV5-5,TRBJ2-5,TGTGCCAGCAGCCCTTGGGACCTACAAGAGACCCAGTACTTC,CASSPWDLQETQYF
.,many,TRBV6-1,TRBJ2-2,TGTGCCAGCAGCAGGGGAAAGGCCGGGGAGCTGTTTTTT,CASSRGKAGELFF
TRBD1,.,TRBV19,TRBJ2-7,TGTGCCAGTTCCCGACAGGGGAAGCAGTACTTC,CASSRQGKQYF
.,.,TRBV12-3/TRBV12-4,TRBJ1-1,TGTGCCAGCAGATTACAGGGCTCGAACACTGAAGCTTTCTTT,CASRLQGSNTEAFF
TRBD2,.,TRBV4-1,TRBJ2-3,TGCGCCAGCAGCCCAGAGGGAGGGGCAGATACGCAGTATTTT,CASSPEGGADTQYF
TRBD2,many,TRBV6-5,TRBJ2-5,TGTGCCAGCAGTTCGAGCGGGGGGGCAGGAGAGACCCAGTACTTC,CASSSSGGAGETQYF
.,.,TRBV28,TRBJ2-1,TGTGCCAGCAGTTTCCCAGTTTTAAAAGAGCAGTTCTTC,CASSFPVLKEQFF
TRBD2,.,TRBV9,TRBJ2-4,TGTGCCAGCGCAAAGGGACTAGCGGGAGAGGGAGCCAAAAACATTCAGTACTTC,CASAKGLAGEGAKNIQYF
TRBD1,many,TRBV12-3/TRBV12-4,TRBJ1-1,TGTGCCAGTATACTTCGGGAGGGGGCGAACACTGAAGCTTTCTTT,CASILREGANTEAFF